The present T cell receptor (beta chain) was sequenced within a study of Graves' ophthalmopathy and Graves' hyperthyroidism. Study-level points and caveats: Discrimination between ophthalmopathy and stable hyperthyroidism by a 13-signature model showed about 86% sensitivity and 70% to 82% specificity.

Regarding this clonotype: The antigen is undetermined.

Amplification of TCR beta CDR3 regions used RNA transcripts. First-round RT-PCR with HTBI primers preceded a second-round multiplex PCR. TCRdb re-analysed the multiplex PCR reads in MiXCR, keeping a single row per CDR3 protein. Among some 1.1 million distinct CDR3 sequences listed, about two fifths were seen once. The sequence came from an adult man with Graves' hyperthyroidism. The sequenced sample consisted of peripheral blood or thyroid tissue (not recorded which).

CDR3 in DNA: TGTGCCATCGCCACAGCCCGCGGGAGCGGCGAGACCCAGTACTTC. It encodes CAIATARGSGETQYF. The chain couples TRBV6-6 to TRBJ2-5; 7 bases align to TRBD2. From germline, CDR1 is MNHNY and CDR2 SVGAGI (reference sequence). Trimming removed 10 bases from V and 5 bases from J; junction bases left unmatched: 16. This CDR3 has 15 amino acids.